This TCR beta chain was observed in a study of Ad26.COV2.S vaccination and SARS-CoV-2 variants. At the level of the study: Intramuscular Ad26.COV2.S at 5x10^10 or 1x10^11 viral particles.

The V gene lost 6 bases and the J gene lost 7 bases, with 18 bases spanning the gap. The germline V gene encodes CDR1 MNHEY and CDR2 SVGAGI. The CDR3 runs to 14 residues. Clones were read by immunoSEQ multiplex PCR, and TCRdb kept only the in-frame ones, dropping some. The sample includes approximately 480,000 clones, 70% to 90% of them seen just once. The treatment was: roughly 19 received Ad26.COV2.S at low or high dose, single or two shots; about five received placebo; per-sample allocation not given. At day 63 after the first vaccine or placebo injection, samples were drawn. As its vector, the vaccine had Ad26, which expressed Wuhan-strain SARS-CoV-2 spike.

The rearrangement links TRBV6-5 to TRBJ1-2; D is perhaps TRBD1 (5 bases). This receptor was obtained from a person between 18 and 65 years old who received the Ad26.COV2.S COVID-19 vaccine or a placebo. Sequences were derived from peripheral blood, sampled in a trial of Ad26.COV2.S vaccine versus placebo. As DNA, the CDR3 is TGTGCCAGCAGCCTCCTGGGGCAGGGTAGTGGCTACACCTTC. Translation gives CASSLLGQGSGYTF.